This TCR beta chain was captured in a study of graft-versus-host responses after intestinal transplantation. In the study overall: Each recipient received a multivisceral, liver-intestinal, or isolated intestinal graft. Anti-thymocyte globulin induction was given to all recipients, followed by tacrolimus and steroids for around 3 years. Study-level findings and limits: GvH clone levels peaked in circulation, and this peak was associated with early post-transplant HvG declines. Ileal or blood samples showed some GvH clones first, and such clones were also found in recipient marrow.

Repertoires were generated with immunoSEQ multiplex PCR, while TCRdb's copy carries only in-frame clones and drops some. Of 85,000 to 90,000 clones listed, 75% to 90% are singletons. CDR3 length equals 16 residues. The V end lost 4 bases, the J end lost 10 bases, and 20 bases lay between the germline ends. Germline CDR1 and CDR2: LNHDA and SQIVND (reference sequence). In regard to this clone: Antigen: not known.

The V call is TRBV19, the J call TRBJ1-6; maybe TRBD1 (5 bases). The clonotype was recovered from a human donor who received an intestinal transplant. The specimen comprised unstimulated CD4+ T cells sorted from spleen or lymph node cells, sampled before intestinal transplant. CDR3 coding DNA: TGTGCCAGTAGTAGCCAGGACATAACCTCAGGGTCACCCCTCCACTTT. This translates into CASSSQDITSGSPLHF.